Included here is one TCR beta chain sequence, with context. Antigen specificity is unknown. These data are taken from a study of T cell repertoires in cytomegalovirus infection. Study-level findings and limits: In two of eight donors, the top clonotype was HLA-C-restricted CMV-specific.

From the reads, TCRdb called clonotypes with MiXCR, one entry per CDR3 protein. The repertoire holds just under 550,000 distinct CDR3 sequences, more than 25% seen once, with 13% in the top ten. This TCR was recovered from a human donor in good health (CMV status not recorded). Some clones in this sample may be carry-over from other donors' samples. Sequencing used PBMCs.

For the CDR3, the DNA is TGTGCCACCGCGGGGGGGGGCCCCCAAGAGACCCAGTACTTC. This gives the protein CATAGGGPQETQYF. The J gene is TRBJ2-5, the V gene TRBV24-1; 9 bases align to TRBD2. Germline V gene lookup returns CDR1 KGHDR and CDR2 SFDVKD. The V and J ends lost 9 bases and 1 base, in that order; junction bases with no gene match: 5. This CDR3 has 14 amino acids.